The next 9 T cell receptor beta chains were all read from a single sample in a study of early T cells in non-severe SARS-CoV-2 infection. TCRdb recomputed calls from the 5' RACE reads with MiXCR, one row per CDR3 protein. The sample carries under 140,000 distinct CDR3 sequences, roughly 12% recorded once. This sample comprised whole blood, obtained at baseline. These receptors came from an adult who was a healthcare worker with PCR-confirmed SARS-CoV-2 infection or an uninfected control (not recorded which).

The J gene is TRBJ1-1, the V gene TRBV7-9; no clear D gene. The CDR3 is made up of 14 amino acids. Deletions cut 5 bases from V and 0 bases from J, with 10 bases between. Germline loops: CDR1 SEHNR, CDR2 FQNEAQ (reference sequence). The CDR3 region is CASSLKPVNTEAFF. Here the CDR3 DNA reads TGTGCCAGCAGCCTGAAGCCGGTGAACACTGAAGCTTTCTTT.

This chain connects TRBV3-1 to TRBJ2-1, with 9 bases aligning to TRBD2. The CDR3 runs to 14 residues. Looked up from germline, CDR1 is LGHDT and CDR2 is YNNKEL (reference sequence). Germline trimming cut 4 bases from V and 7 bases from J; bases unmatched to any gene: 5. The CDR3 DNA follows: TGTGCCAGCAGCCTCTCTAGCGGGACTAATGAGCAGTTCTTC. Residues: CASSLSSGTNEQFF.

The CDR3 loop reads CASSFRSYGYTF. The CDR3 nucleotides read TGTGCCAGCAGTTTCCGGAGCTATGGCTACACCTTC. The chain joins TRBV28 to TRBJ1-2, with D uncertain. The CDR3 consists of 12 residues. Trimming shortened V by 3 bases and J by 4 bases, and 6 bases separated the two germline ends. CDR1 is MDHEN and CDR2 is SYDVKM in the germline V gene.

The chain recombines TRBV7-8 with TRBJ2-5; D gene ambiguous. The germline V and J ends were trimmed by 1 base and 1 base, with 13 bases remaining between them. The CDR3 extends over 16 amino acids. The germline V gene has CDR1 SGHVS and CDR2 FQNEAQ. CDR3 region: CASSLVGRPSQETQYF. CDR3 nucleotides: TGTGCCAGCAGCTTAGTAGGGCGCCCATCCCAAGAGACCCAGTACTTC. Based on the CDR3 plus reference TRBV7-8 and TRBJ2-5, the full variable domain is GAGVSQSPRYKVAKRGQDVALRCDPISGHVSLFWYQQALGQGPEFLTYFQNEAQLDKSGLPSDRFFAERPEGSVSTLKIQRTQQEDSAVYLCASSLVGRPSQETQYFGPGTRLLVL.

This clonotype was seen ten or more times. V is TRBV2 and J is TRBJ1-1, with D unclear. Germline CDR1 SNHLY, CDR2 FYNNEI. V lost 6 bases to trimming and J lost 5 bases, with 7 bases between them. The CDR3 has 11 amino acids. CDR3 loop: CASRGETEAFF. In DNA, the CDR3 is TGTGCCAGCAGGGGAGAAACTGAAGCTTTCTTT.

V gene TRBV7-2 combines with J gene TRBJ1-1; D is unclear. The length of the CDR3 is 11 residues. Germline assignment: CDR1 SGHTA and CDR2 FQGNSA. Trimming took 5 bases from V and 2 from J, leaving 3 bases between them. The CDR3 DNA reads TGTGCCAGCAGCGCAAACACTGAAGCTTTCTTT. This translates into CASSANTEAFF.

V and J are TRBV7-2 and TRBJ2-2; D gene unclear. Germline-derived CDR1 and CDR2 are SGHTA and FQGNSA. The ends were cut back, 5 bases at V and 7 bases at J, with 14 bases in the middle. The CDR3 totals 14 residues. The CDR3 region has the DNA TGTGCCAGCAGCCCGACTCGGGCGAACGGGGAGCTGTTTTTT. It specifies CASSPTRANGELFF.

This clonotype was counted between two and nine times. The chain is built from TRBV4-1 and TRBJ2-1, with D possibly matching TRBD1 (5 bases). The CDR3 sequence is 16 residues long. The ends were cut back, 8 bases at V and 10 bases at J, with 27 bases in the middle. From germline, CDR1 is MGHRA and CDR2 YSYEKL. CDR3 loop: CASYPGLAAGYREQFF. The CDR3 DNA reads TGCGCCAGCTACCCCGGCTTGGCGGCAGGATACAGGGAGCAGTTCTTC.

The CDR3 nucleotides read TGTGCCAGCAGTTACATGGGCGCAGGGGGCATAACTTTCTTT. Translated, it gives CASSYMGAGGITFF. The chain couples TRBV6-5 to TRBJ1-1, with TRBD1 matching 8 bases. The CDR3 has 14 amino acids. Germline V gene lookup returns CDR1 MNHEY and CDR2 SVGAGI. The junction had 11 bases not matched to a gene; V was cut back by 2 bases and J by 12 bases.